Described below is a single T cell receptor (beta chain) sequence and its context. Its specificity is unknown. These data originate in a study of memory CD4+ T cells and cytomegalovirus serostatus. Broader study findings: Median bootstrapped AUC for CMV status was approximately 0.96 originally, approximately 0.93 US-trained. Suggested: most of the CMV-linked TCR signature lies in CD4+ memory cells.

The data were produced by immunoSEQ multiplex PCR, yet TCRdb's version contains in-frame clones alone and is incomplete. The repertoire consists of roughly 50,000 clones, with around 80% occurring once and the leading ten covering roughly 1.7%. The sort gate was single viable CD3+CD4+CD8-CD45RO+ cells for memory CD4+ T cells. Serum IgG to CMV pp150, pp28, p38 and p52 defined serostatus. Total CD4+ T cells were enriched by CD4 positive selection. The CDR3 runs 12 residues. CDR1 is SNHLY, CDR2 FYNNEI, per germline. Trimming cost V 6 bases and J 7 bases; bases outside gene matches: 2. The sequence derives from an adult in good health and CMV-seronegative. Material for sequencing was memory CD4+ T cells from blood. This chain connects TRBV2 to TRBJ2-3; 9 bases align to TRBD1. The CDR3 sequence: CASRTGGNTQYF. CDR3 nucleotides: TGTGCCAGCAGGACAGGGGGTAATACGCAGTATTTT.